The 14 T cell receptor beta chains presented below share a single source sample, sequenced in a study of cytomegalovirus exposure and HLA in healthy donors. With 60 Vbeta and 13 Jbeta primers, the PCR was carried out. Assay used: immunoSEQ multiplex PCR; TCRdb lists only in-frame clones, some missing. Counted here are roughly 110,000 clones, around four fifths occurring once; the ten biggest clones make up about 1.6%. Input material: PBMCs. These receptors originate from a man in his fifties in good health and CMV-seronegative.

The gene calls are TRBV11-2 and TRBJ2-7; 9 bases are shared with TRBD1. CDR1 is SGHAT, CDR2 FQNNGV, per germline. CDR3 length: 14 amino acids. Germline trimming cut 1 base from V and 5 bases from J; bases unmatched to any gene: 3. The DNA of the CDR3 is TGTGCCAGCAGCTTAGGGACAGGGGAGGACGAGCAGTACGTC. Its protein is CASSLGTGEDEQYV.

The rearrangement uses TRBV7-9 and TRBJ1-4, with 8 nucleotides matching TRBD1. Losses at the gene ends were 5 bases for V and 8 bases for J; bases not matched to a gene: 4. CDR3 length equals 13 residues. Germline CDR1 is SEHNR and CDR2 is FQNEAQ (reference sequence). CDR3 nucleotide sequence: TGTGCCAGCAGCCGGACAGGGAACGAAAAACTGTTTTTT. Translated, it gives CASSRTGNEKLFF.

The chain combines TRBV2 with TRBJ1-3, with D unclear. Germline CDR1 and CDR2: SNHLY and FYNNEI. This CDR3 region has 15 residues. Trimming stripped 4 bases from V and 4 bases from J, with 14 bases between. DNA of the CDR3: TGTGCCAGCAGTGTTAGGCAAGCGGGCGGAAACACCATATATTTT. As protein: CASSVRQAGGNTIYF. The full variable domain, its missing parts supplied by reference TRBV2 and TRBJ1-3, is EPEVTQTPSHQVTQMGQEVILRCVPISNHLYFYWYRQILGQKVEFLVSFYNNEISEKSEIFDDQFSVERPDGSNFTLKIRSTKLEDSAMYFCASSVRQAGGNTIYFGEGSWLTVV.

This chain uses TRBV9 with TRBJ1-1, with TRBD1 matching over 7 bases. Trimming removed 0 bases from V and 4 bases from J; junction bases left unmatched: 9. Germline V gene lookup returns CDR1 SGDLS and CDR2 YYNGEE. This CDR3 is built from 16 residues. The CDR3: CASSVVGDSLGTEAFF. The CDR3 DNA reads TGTGCCAGCAGCGTAGTAGGGGACAGTTTGGGCACTGAAGCTTTCTTT.

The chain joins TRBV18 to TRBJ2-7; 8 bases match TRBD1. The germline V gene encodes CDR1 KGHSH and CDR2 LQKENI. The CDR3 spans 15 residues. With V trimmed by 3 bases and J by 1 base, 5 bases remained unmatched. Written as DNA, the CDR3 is TGTGCCAGCTCACCCTCGGACAGGGAGTCCTACGAGCAGTACTTC. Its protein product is CASSPSDRESYEQYF.

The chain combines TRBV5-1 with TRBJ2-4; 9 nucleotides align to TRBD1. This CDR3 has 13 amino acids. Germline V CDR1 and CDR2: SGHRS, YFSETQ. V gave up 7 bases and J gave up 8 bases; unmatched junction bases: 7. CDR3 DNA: TGCGCCAGCGGCCAGGACAGGGGAGACATTCAGTACTTC. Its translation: CASGQDRGDIQYF. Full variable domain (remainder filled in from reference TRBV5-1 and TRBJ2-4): KAGVTQTPRYLIKTRGQQVTLSCSPISGHRSVSWYQQTPGQGLQFLFEYFSETQRNKGNFPGRFSGRQFSNSRSEMNVSTLELGDSALYLCASGQDRGDIQYFGAGTRLSVL.

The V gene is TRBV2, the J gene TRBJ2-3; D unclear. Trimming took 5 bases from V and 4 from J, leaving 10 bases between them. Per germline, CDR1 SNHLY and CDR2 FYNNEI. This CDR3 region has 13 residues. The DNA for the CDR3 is TGTGCCAGCAGTTTTCAGTTATCAGATACGCAGTATTTT. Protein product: CASSFQLSDTQYF. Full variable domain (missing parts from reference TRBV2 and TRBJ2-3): EPEVTQTPSHQVTQMGQEVILRCVPISNHLYFYWYRQILGQKVEFLVSFYNNEISEKSEIFDDQFSVERPDGSNFTLKIRSTKLEDSAMYFCASSFQLSDTQYFGPGTRLTVL.

The CDR3 sequence: CASSEGLAGKETQYF. For the CDR3, the DNA is TGTGCCAGCAGTGAAGGGCTAGCGGGAAAAGAGACCCAGTACTTC. The chain is built from TRBV2 and TRBJ2-5, with 9 bases identical to TRBD2. V lost 1 base, J lost 3 bases, and 3 bases stayed unmatched. This CDR3 contains 15 residues. Germline CDR1 SNHLY, CDR2 FYNNEI. Full variable domain (rest looked up from reference TRBV2 and TRBJ2-5): EPEVTQTPSHQVTQMGQEVILRCVPISNHLYFYWYRQILGQKVEFLVSFYNNEISEKSEIFDDQFSVERPDGSNFTLKIRSTKLEDSAMYFCASSEGLAGKETQYFGPGTRLLVL.

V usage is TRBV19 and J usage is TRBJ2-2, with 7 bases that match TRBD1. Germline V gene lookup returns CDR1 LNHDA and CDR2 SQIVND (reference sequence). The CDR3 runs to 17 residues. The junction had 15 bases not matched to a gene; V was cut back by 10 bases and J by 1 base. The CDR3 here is CATTPTGTEGNTGELFF. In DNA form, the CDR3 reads TGTGCCACGACACCTACCGGGACAGAGGGGAACACCGGGGAGCTGTTTTTT.

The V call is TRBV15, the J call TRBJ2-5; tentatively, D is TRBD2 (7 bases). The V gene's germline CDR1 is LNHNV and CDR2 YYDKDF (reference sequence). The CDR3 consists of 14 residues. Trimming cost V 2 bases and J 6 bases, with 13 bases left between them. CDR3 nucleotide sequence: TGTGCCACCAGCAGATTCGGGGGGCCGCAGACCCAGTACTTC. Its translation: CATSRFGGPQTQYF.

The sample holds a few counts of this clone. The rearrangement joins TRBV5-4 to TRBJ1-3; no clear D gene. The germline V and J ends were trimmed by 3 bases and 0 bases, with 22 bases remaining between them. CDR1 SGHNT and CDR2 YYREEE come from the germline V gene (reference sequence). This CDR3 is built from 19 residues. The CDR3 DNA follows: TGTGCCAGCAGCTCCCAGGTCAATAGCGGCCCTGACTCTGGAAACACCATATATTTT. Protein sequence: CASSSQVNSGPDSGNTIYF.

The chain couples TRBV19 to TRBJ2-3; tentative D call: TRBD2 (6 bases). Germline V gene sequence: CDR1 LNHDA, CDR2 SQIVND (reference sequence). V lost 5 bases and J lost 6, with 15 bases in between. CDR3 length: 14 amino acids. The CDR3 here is CASSPGRSGDTQYF. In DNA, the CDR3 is TGTGCCAGTAGTCCCGGCAGAAGCGGGGATACGCAGTATTTT.

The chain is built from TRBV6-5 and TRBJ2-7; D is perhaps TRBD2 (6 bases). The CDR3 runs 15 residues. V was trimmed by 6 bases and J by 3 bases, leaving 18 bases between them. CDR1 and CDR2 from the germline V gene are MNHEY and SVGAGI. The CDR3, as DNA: TGTGCCAGCAGCTCCCAGGGCGGGGCCAACTACGAGCAGTACTTC. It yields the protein CASSSQGGANYEQYF.

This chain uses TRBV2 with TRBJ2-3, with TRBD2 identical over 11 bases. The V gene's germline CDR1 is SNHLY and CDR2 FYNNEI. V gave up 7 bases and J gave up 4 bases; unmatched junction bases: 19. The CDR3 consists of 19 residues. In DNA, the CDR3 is TGTGCCAGCACCGAAAGATATCTAGCGGGGGGCGCCTCCTCAGATACGCAGTATTTT. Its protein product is CASTERYLAGGASSDTQYF.